A selection of T cell receptor beta chains follows, all from one sample in a study of cytomegalovirus exposure and HLA in healthy donors. Repertoires were generated with immunoSEQ multiplex PCR, while TCRdb's copy carries only in-frame clones and drops some. The sample consists of 180,000 or so clones, 82% of them appearing once. The specimen was PBMCs. The receptors come from a male donor in good health and CMV-seronegative. The CDR3 runs from the conserved cysteine through the conserved F or W. The D gene is left open where the match is weak. Clone size appears in some rows only: once, few, many, or a class for an expanded clone.

abundance	d_gene	j_gene	v_gene	CDR3aa	CDR3nt
-	-	TRBJ2-4	TRBV5-3	CARSLTQALAKNIQYF	TGTGCCAGAAGCTTGACCCAGGCTCTAGCCAAAAACATTCAGTACTTC
-	-	TRBJ2-7	TRBV28	CASTETGIYEQYF	TGTGCCAGTACCGAAACAGGGATCTACGAGCAGTACTTC
-	-	TRBJ2-7	TRBV6-1	CASSEAGRNEQYF	TGTGCCAGCAGTGAGGCAGGGAGGAACGAGCAGTACTTC
-	TRBD1	TRBJ2-1	TRBV6-6	CASSYQGAHEQFF	TGTGCCAGCAGTTACCAGGGGGCTCATGAGCAGTTCTTC
once	TRBD1	TRBJ2-3	TRBV7-3	CASSSQGDTQYF	TGTGCCAGCAGTTCACAGGGGGATACGCAGTATTTT
-	TRBD2	TRBJ2-7	TRBV7-3	CASSRLAGADEQYF	TGTGCCAGCAGCCGATTAGCGGGAGCTGACGAGCAGTACTTC
-	-	TRBJ2-7	TRBV6-1	CASMGASYEQYF	TGTGCCAGCATGGGCGCCTCCTACGAGCAGTACTTC
-	-	TRBJ2-2	TRBV7-9	CASSLGSRENTGELFF	TGTGCCAGCAGCTTAGGGTCCAGGGAGAACACCGGGGAGCTGTTTTTT
-	-	TRBJ1-5	TRBV7-9	CASSLASNQPQHF	TGTGCCAGCAGCTTAGCCTCCAATCAGCCCCAGCATTTT
-	-	TRBJ2-1	TRBV7-3	CASSLGRRGGRGEQFF	TGTGCCAGCAGCCTCGGGCGAAGAGGGGGACGGGGTGAGCAGTTCTTC
few	TRBD2	TRBJ2-7	TRBV11-2	CASSLGGVEQYF	TGTGCCAGCAGCTTGGGGGGGGTCGAGCAGTACTTC
few	TRBD1	TRBJ2-7	TRBV5-8	CASCARDRGGRSSYEQYF	TGTGCCAGTTGTGCGAGGGACAGGGGAGGAAGGAGCTCCTACGAGCAGTACTTC
once	TRBD2	TRBJ2-2	TRBV7-6	CASSFVAGVSIGELFF	TGTGCCAGCAGCTTTGTGGCGGGAGTATCTATCGGGGAGCTGTTTTTT
-	TRBD1	TRBJ1-6	TRBV5-1	CASSRGDRNSPLHF	TGCGCCAGCAGCAGGGGGGACAGGAATTCACCCCTCCACTTT
few	-	TRBJ2-2	TRBV7-2	CASSLSVNTGELFF	TGTGCCAGCAGCTTGAGTGTGAACACCGGGGAGCTGTTTTTT
-	TRBD1	TRBJ2-2	TRBV4-1	CASSQVDRATGELFF	TGCGCCAGCAGCCAAGTTGACAGGGCCACCGGGGAGCTGTTTTTT
-	TRBD1	TRBJ1-1	TRBV5-4	CASSTNRQGGITEAFF	TGTGCCAGCAGCACGAACCGACAGGGAGGCATCACTGAAGCTTTCTTT
-	TRBD1	TRBJ1-1	TRBV6-6	CASSYSGEGAEAFF	TGTGCCAGCAGTTACTCGGGTGAGGGGGCCGAAGCTTTCTTT
-	-	TRBJ2-7	TRBV13	CASSSLRRFGMSSYEQYF	TGTGCCAGCAGCTCCCTACGCCGCTTTGGTATGAGCTCCTACGAGCAGTACTTC
-	TRBD1	TRBJ1-5	TRBV7-6	CASSEDRDSNQPQHF	TGTGCCAGCAGCGAAGACAGGGATAGCAATCAGCCCCAGCATTTT
-	-	TRBJ2-7	TRBV10-3	CAISQSASSYEQYF	TGTGCCATCAGTCAAAGCGCCAGCTCCTACGAGCAGTACTTC
-	-	TRBJ2-7	TRBV6-5	CASSNRPSYEQYF	TGTGCCAGCAGTAACAGACCCTCCTACGAGCAGTACTTC